This T cell receptor beta chain is drawn from a study of T cells in Graves' hyperthyroidism and ophthalmopathy. General observations from the study: For ophthalmopathy, model prediction preceded onset by a median about six months. Appearing also in blood were most of the thyroid clonotypes expanded above 0.001.

TCR beta CDR3 region amplification was performed from RNA transcripts. The HTBI primer set drove a first-round RT-PCR of the TCR CDR3. TCRdb re-derived calls from the multiplex PCR reads in MiXCR, one entry per CDR3 protein. The data show around 560,000 distinct CDR3 sequences, over 15% seen once. PBMCs were derived from more than 8 ml fresh peripheral blood. This clonotype has just a few counts. Its antigen is not identified. Sequencing used blood. The source of this sequence is a woman aged 18-29 years with Graves' hyperthyroidism.

CDR3 sequence: CASSLGGFQETQYF. In nucleotides, the CDR3 is TGCGCCAGCAGCTTGGGGGGTTTCCAAGAGACCCAGTACTTC. The J gene is TRBJ2-5, the V gene TRBV5-1; no clear D gene. Trimming took off 0 bases at V and 1 base at J, with 7 bases between the two ends. The CDR3 is 14 amino acids. Germline lookup yields CDR1 SGHRS and CDR2 YFSETQ.